One sample yielded the 25 T cell receptor beta chains listed below, sequenced in a study of blood T cell repertoires in COVID-19. This table comes from immunoSEQ multiplex PCR, and its TCRdb copy is limited to in-frame clones, with some not included. The sample carries fewer than 200,000 clones, 85% to 90% recorded once. The sequenced sample was peripheral blood. The source of these receptors is a man aged 35 to 55 with active or convalescent COVID-19.

The chain uses TRBV5-1 and TRBJ2-5, with D tentatively TRBD2 (5 bases). The CDR3 extends over 15 amino acids. Between the trimmed V and J ends, which lost 2 bases and 1 base, there was a span of 12 bases. Looked up from germline, CDR1 is SGHRS and CDR2 is YFSETQ. The CDR3 DNA follows: TGCGCCAGCAGCTTTAATTTAGGGAGCCAAGAGACCCAGTACTTC. Amino acid sequence: CASSFNLGSQETQYF.

The CDR3 spells CASSLRSFSDMNTEAFF. The CDR3 DNA reads TGTGCCAGCAGCTTAAGGTCATTCTCCGACATGAACACTGAAGCTTTCTTT. V is TRBV7-9 and J is TRBJ1-1; no reliable D call. This CDR3 contains 17 residues. The V gene lost 2 bases and the J gene lost 0 bases, with 16 bases spanning the gap. Germline CDR1 and CDR2: SEHNR and FQNEAQ (reference sequence).

For the CDR3, the DNA is TGTGCCAGCAGCCTGGGACTAGCGGGAGGAGGGCAGGATACGCAGTATTTT. Protein sequence: CASSLGLAGGGQDTQYF. This rearrangement joins TRBV7-2 to TRBJ2-3, with 15 bases fitting TRBD2. The CDR3 has 17 residues. V gave up 5 bases and J gave up 6 bases; unmatched junction bases: 9. Germline-derived CDR1 and CDR2 are SGHTA and FQGNSA.

J is TRBJ1-1 and V is TRBV28; 7 nucleotides agree with TRBD1. There are 15 residues in the CDR3. Germline V gene sequence: CDR1 MDHEN, CDR2 SYDVKM. The V and J ends lost 6 bases and 4 bases, in that order; junction bases with no gene match: 11. CDR3 loop: CASRDRQGGGTEAFF. The CDR3 DNA follows: TGTGCCAGCAGGGACCGACAGGGCGGCGGCACTGAAGCTTTCTTT. The variable domain in full, completed from reference TRBV28 and TRBJ1-1, reads DVKVTQSSRYLVKRTGEKVFLECVQDMDHENMFWYRQDPGLGLRLIYFSYDVKMKEKGDIPEGYSVSREKKERFSLILESASTNQTSMYLCASRDRQGGGTEAFFGQGTRLTVV.

The J gene is TRBJ1-2, the V gene TRBV2; no definite D call. V was clipped by 2 bases and J by 4 bases, with 8 bases between them. CDR1 and CDR2 (germline): SNHLY, FYNNEI. The CDR3 length is 13 residues. The CDR3 DNA reads as TGTGCCAGCAGTGAACGGCAGGTCTATGGCTACACCTTC. Amino acid sequence: CASSERQVYGYTF.

This chain uses TRBV19 with TRBJ2-7; a weak D match, TRBD1 (5 bases). V lost 4 bases, J lost 3 bases, and 7 bases lay in between. Germline V gene lookup returns CDR1 LNHDA and CDR2 SQIVND (reference sequence). The CDR3 is 12 amino acids. CDR3 DNA sequence: TGTGCCAGTAGTAACCAGGGCTACGAGCAGTACTTC. Protein product: CASSNQGYEQYF.

The chain recombines TRBV6-5 with TRBJ1-4; D is uncertain. CDR1 and CDR2 (germline): MNHEY, SVGAGI. The CDR3 has 13 amino acids. The ends were cut back, 5 bases at V and 10 bases at J, with 14 bases in the middle. As DNA, the CDR3 is TGTGCCAGCAGTCTGGATCGAGGAGGAAAACTGTTTTTT. Translation: CASSLDRGGKLFF.

CDR3 region: CATSRPDRGSYGYTF. CDR3 in DNA: TGTGCCACCAGCAGACCAGACAGGGGGTCGTATGGCTACACCTTC. The V gene is TRBV15, the J gene TRBJ1-2; 9 bases align to TRBD1. After removal of 2 bases from V and 5 bases from J, the junction contained 6 bases not matched to a gene. Germline CDR1 reads LNHNV; CDR2 reads YYDKDF (reference sequence). CDR3 length: 15 residues.

This chain uses TRBV19 with TRBJ1-4; possible D gene TRBD1, 6 bases. Germline CDR1 and CDR2: LNHDA and SQIVND (reference sequence). Trimming took off 4 bases at V and 0 bases at J, with 9 bases between the two ends. The CDR3 length is 15 residues. CDR3 in amino acids: CASSNRATTNEKLFF. The CDR3 region has the DNA TGTGCCAGTAGTAACAGGGCGACAACTAATGAAAAACTGTTTTTT.

The rearrangement links TRBV19 to TRBJ1-2, with TRBD1 as a possible D gene (5 bases). CDR1 LNHDA and CDR2 SQIVND come from the germline V gene (reference sequence). Deletions cut 3 bases from V and 0 bases from J, with 11 bases between. The CDR3 totals 15 residues. For the CDR3, the DNA is TGTGCCAGTAGTATGGAGGGGTTAGCTAACTATGGCTACACCTTC. This sequence encodes CASSMEGLANYGYTF.

The chain has TRBV7-8 and TRBJ1-2; unclear D gene. V was trimmed by 4 bases and J by 7 bases, leaving 10 bases between them. Looked up from germline, CDR1 is SGHVS and CDR2 is FQNEAQ. This CDR3 spans 12 amino acids. The CDR3 here is CASSSRSVGYTF. The CDR3 DNA reads as TGTGCCAGCAGCTCGCGATCCGTTGGCTACACCTTC. Complete variable domain (other parts from reference TRBV7-8 and TRBJ1-2): GAGVSQSPRYKVAKRGQDVALRCDPISGHVSLFWYQQALGQGPEFLTYFQNEAQLDKSGLPSDRFFAERPEGSVSTLKIQRTQQEDSAVYLCASSSRSVGYTFGSGTRLTVV.

The rearrangement uses TRBV11-2 and TRBJ1-3, with a tentative D call TRBD1 (6 bases). CDR3 length equals 17 residues. Per germline, CDR1 SGHAT and CDR2 FQNNGV. V was trimmed by 5 bases and J by 0 bases, leaving 17 bases between them. The CDR3 DNA is TGTGCCAGCAGCCCAACCTCACAGGGCTTCTCTGGAAACACCATATATTTT. Encoded protein: CASSPTSQGFSGNTIYF.

This clone has at least ten counts. The genes are TRBV6-6 and TRBJ2-2; 10 bases align to TRBD1. The V gene's germline CDR1 is MNHNY and CDR2 SVGAGI (reference sequence). Trimming at V came to 5 bases and at J to 5 bases, leaving 11 bases not matched to a gene. The CDR3 totals 17 residues. This CDR3 is CASSLYGGQGITGELFF. In DNA, the CDR3 is TGTGCCAGCAGTCTCTATGGGGGACAGGGGATAACCGGGGAGCTGTTTTTT.

For the CDR3, the DNA is TGTGCCAGCAGCCTAGCGGGAGACTACAATGAGCAGTTCTTC. It is translated as CASSLAGDYNEQFF. The rearrangement uses TRBV6-6 and TRBJ2-1; 10 bases line up with TRBD2. Germline CDR1 MNHNY, CDR2 SVGAGI (reference sequence). Trimming took 6 bases from V and 3 from J; bases not matched to a gene: 2. The CDR3 spans 14 residues.

This clone was picked up one time. CDR3 protein: CASSPTSKSSYEQYF. CDR3 DNA: TGTGCCAGCAGTCCGACTAGCAAGAGCTCCTACGAGCAGTACTTC. This chain joins TRBV28 and TRBJ2-7; 7 bases align to TRBD2. The CDR3 is 15 residues long. Germline CDR1 and CDR2: MDHEN and SYDVKM. V was pared by 5 bases and J by 0 bases, with 7 bases of the junction left unmatched.

The V call is TRBV19, the J call TRBJ2-7; D might be TRBD2 (6 bases). Germline lookup yields CDR1 LNHDA and CDR2 SQIVND (reference sequence). The V end was cut by 4 bases, the J end by 2 bases, with 21 bases between. CDR3 size: 17 residues. In nucleotides, the CDR3 is TGTGCCAGTAGTAGACGTGCCTCACAAACGGGAGCCTACGAGCAGTACTTC. Translating gives CASSRRASQTGAYEQYF.

The V gene is TRBV10-3, the J gene TRBJ2-5; a weak D match, TRBD2 (7 bases). The CDR3 sequence is 15 residues long. V was trimmed by 4 bases and J by 0 bases, leaving 12 bases between them. Germline assignment: CDR1 ENHRY and CDR2 SYGVKD. CDR3 sequence reads: CAISAGGQYQETQYF. CDR3 nucleotide sequence: TGTGCCATCAGTGCCGGGGGGCAGTACCAAGAGACCCAGTACTTC.

This chain links TRBV5-1 with TRBJ2-6, with D maybe TRBD1 (5 bases). This CDR3 spans 17 amino acids. V was shortened by 5 bases and J by 0 bases, with 15 bases between the two germline ends. Germline values: CDR1 SGHRS, CDR2 YFSETQ. CDR3 DNA: TGCGCCAGCAGTATGACAGTCCAGTACTCTGGGGCCAACGTCCTGACTTTC. Translated: CASSMTVQYSGANVLTF.

This chain connects TRBV6-5 to TRBJ2-2, with D maybe TRBD1 (5 bases). Trimming removed 7 bases from V and 3 bases from J, with 12 bases in between. There are 14 residues in the CDR3. CDR1 is MNHEY, CDR2 SVGAGI, per germline. The CDR3 here is CASKKDSDTGELFF. The CDR3 coding sequence is TGTGCCAGCAAGAAAGACAGCGACACCGGGGAGCTGTTTTTT.

The CDR3, as DNA: TGTGCCAGCAGTTCAGGGGTGGAAGCTTTCTTT. Protein: CASSSGVEAFF. The rearrangement links TRBV27 to TRBJ1-1; the D gene is possibly TRBD1 (6 bases). V dropped 4 bases and J dropped 8 bases, with 8 bases sitting between them. The germline V gene encodes CDR1 MNHEY and CDR2 SMNVEV (reference sequence). CDR3 length: 11 residues.

This clone occurred once. The chain couples TRBV7-8 to TRBJ1-6, with unresolved D. V was shortened by 9 bases and J by 0 bases, with 9 bases between the two germline ends. The germline V gene has CDR1 SGHVS and CDR2 FQNEAQ. The CDR3 is made up of 14 amino acids. The CDR3 sequence is CASGESSYNSPLHF. In DNA form, the CDR3 reads TGTGCCAGTGGAGAGAGCTCCTATAATTCACCCCTCCACTTT. Full variable domain (remainder filled in from reference TRBV7-8 and TRBJ1-6): GAGVSQSPRYKVAKRGQDVALRCDPISGHVSLFWYQQALGQGPEFLTYFQNEAQLDKSGLPSDRFFAERPEGSVSTLKIQRTQQEDSAVYLCASGESSYNSPLHFGNGTRLTVT.

J is TRBJ1-4 and V is TRBV18; TRBD1 matches 10 bases. With 3 bases clipped from V and 8 bases from J, the junction kept 9 bases outside the gene matches. Per the germline V gene, CDR1 is KGHSH and CDR2 is LQKENI. CDR3 length: 16 residues. The CDR3 bases are TGTGCCAGCTCACCGGCCGACAGGGGGCCAGGCGAAAAACTGTTTTTT. Translated, it gives CASSPADRGPGEKLFF.

The V gene is TRBV27, the J gene TRBJ2-1, with 10 positions matching TRBD2. The V and J ends lost 5 bases and 5 bases, in that order; junction bases with no gene match: 6. Germline values: CDR1 MNHEY, CDR2 SMNVEV (reference sequence). The CDR3 is 15 amino acids. For the CDR3, the DNA is TGTGCCAGCAGTCCTAGCGGGAGAGGCAACAATGAGCAGTTCTTC. Its translation: CASSPSGRGNNEQFF.

This clone was seen just once. This chain joins TRBV3-1 (or the pseudogene TRBV3-2) and TRBJ2-3, with 9 positions matching TRBD1. The germline CDR1 and CDR2 sequences are LGHDT and YNNKEL (reference sequence). Trimming took 6 bases from V and 7 from J; bases not matched to a gene: 14. The CDR3 spans 16 residues. The DNA of the CDR3 is TGTGCCAGCAGTTCCACAGGGGGCCCCATCTTTCATACGCAGTATTTT. It encodes CASSSTGGPIFHTQYF.

V and J are TRBV6-5 and TRBJ1-5; D may be TRBD1 (6 bases). V was cut by 6 bases and J by 0 bases, with 12 bases left in between. The CDR3 runs to 15 residues. The germline V gene has CDR1 MNHEY and CDR2 SVGAGI. The CDR3 reads CASRDSTYSNQPQHF. For the CDR3, the DNA is TGTGCCAGCAGGGACAGTACGTATAGCAATCAGCCCCAGCATTTT.